This record covers a single T cell receptor beta chain. Its matching antigen is unknown. This sample is part of a study of cytomegalovirus exposure and HLA in healthy donors. Study-wide findings and caveats: In a later analysis, donors in an Asian-associated ancestry cluster reportedly had fewer N-insertions in productive TCRs than the cohort mean. The classifier, whose performance was assessed in both the original and validation cohorts, reportedly diagnosed cytomegalovirus status with high specificity and sensitivity. Earlier results showed most TCR beta V segments being productive about 87% or about 30% of the time.

V gave up 9 bases and J gave up 1 base, with 10 bases separating them. The CDR3 contains 13 residues. CDR1 and CDR2 from the germline V gene are MNHGY and SVAAGI. The PCR employed 60 Vbeta primers together with 13 Jbeta primers. Repertoires were generated with immunoSEQ multiplex PCR, while TCRdb's copy carries only in-frame clones and drops some. This specimen shows approximately 93,000 clones; the ten leading clones hold roughly 3.4%. This receptor was identified in a woman in her twenties or thirties in good health and CMV-seronegative. The V call is TRBV6-9, the J call TRBJ1-5; D not resolved. The sequenced sample consisted of PBMCs. CDR3 DNA sequence: TGTGCCAGTACCGGACTGAGCAATCAGCCCCAGCATTTT. It translates to CASTGLSNQPQHF.